Below, 10 T cell receptor beta chains from the same sample are listed, as sequenced in a study of identical twins. TCRdb analysed the 5' RACE reads with MiXCR anew, one entry per CDR3 protein. Found here are some 590,000 distinct CDR3 sequences, 9.5% to 10% of them singletons; the top ten hold 2.5% to 3%. The sample was also linked to a second study, of yellow fever vaccine responses in identical twins.

The sequencing input was PBMCs. The receptors come from a woman aged 18-29 years in good health.

The rearrangement joins TRBV20-1 to TRBJ2-1, with D hard to call. V shed 0 bases and J shed 9 bases, with 18 bases lying between them. Looked up from germline, CDR1 is DFQATT and CDR2 is SNEGSKA (reference sequence). The CDR3 runs 15 residues. The CDR3 DNA is TGCAGTGCTAGAGATCTGGGTTCGCCTCTGGGTGAGCAGTTCTTC. Translation gives CSARDLGSPLGEQFF.

The chain has TRBV20-1 and TRBJ1-2; no reliable D call. CDR3 length equals 15 residues. V shed 5 bases and J shed 3 bases, with 19 bases lying between them. From germline, CDR1 is DFQATT and CDR2 SNEGSKA (reference sequence). The CDR3 nucleotides read TGCAGTGCTCGGAGTGCAGTAGGGAGACACTATGGCTACACCTTC. This translates into CSARSAVGRHYGYTF.

This clonotype was counted ten times or more. CDR3 in DNA: TGTGCCAGCAGTTACTCCCCGGGGGGGCGCAATGAGCAGTTCTTC. The encoded protein is CASSYSPGGRNEQFF. V usage is TRBV6-5 and J usage is TRBJ2-1; TRBD2 matches at 8 bases. CDR1 and CDR2 (germline): MNHEY, SVGAGI. The CDR3 sequence is 15 residues long. V lost 0 bases, J lost 6 bases, and 4 bases stayed unmatched.

This clonotype was counted ten times or more. V usage is TRBV11-2 and J usage is TRBJ2-1; 11 nucleotides agree with TRBD2. V dropped 6 bases and J dropped 9; count of bases not matched to a gene: 10. CDR1 is SGHAT and CDR2 is FQNNGV in the germline V gene. The CDR3 contains 15 residues. The CDR3 loop reads CASSSLAGGSSEQFF. In nucleotides, the CDR3 is TGTGCCAGCAGTTCGCTAGCGGGAGGTTCCAGTGAGCAGTTCTTC.

The chain carries TRBV28 and TRBJ2-7; 10 bases agree with TRBD2. Per germline, CDR1 MDHEN and CDR2 SYDVKM. The CDR3 has 13 amino acids. V shed 10 bases, J shed 6 bases, and the junction held 9 bases outside the gene matches. The CDR3 reads CATRAGGGFEQYF. The CDR3 bases are TGTGCCACCAGAGCGGGGGGGGGCTTCGAGCAGTACTTC.

At least ten counts were recorded for this clonotype. The chain has TRBV5-1 and TRBJ1-1, with D perhaps TRBD1 (6 bases). The germline CDR1 and CDR2 sequences are SGHRS and YFSETQ. The germline V and J ends were trimmed by 4 bases and 0 bases, with 10 bases remaining between them. The CDR3 is 14 amino acids. The CDR3 loop reads CASSTGQLNTEAFF. The CDR3 DNA reads as TGCGCCAGCAGCACAGGACAGCTGAACACTGAAGCTTTCTTT.

The chain recombines TRBV19 with TRBJ2-7; D ambiguous. V was cut by 9 bases and J by 2 bases, with 17 bases left in between. Germline V gene data show CDR1 as LNHDA and CDR2 as SQIVND (reference sequence). The CDR3 is 14 amino acids. The CDR3 nucleotides are TGTGCCAGCGCCTTGGAAGGGAACCCCTACGAGCAGTACTTC. This sequence encodes CASALEGNPYEQYF.

The chain carries TRBV5-1 and TRBJ2-1; 11 bases fit TRBD2. Germline-derived CDR1 and CDR2 are SGHRS and YFSETQ. The V segment lost 9 bases and the J segment 1 base; nucleotides outside the gene matches: 15. The CDR3 spans 18 residues. The CDR3 loop is CATSGGLNRLRSYNEQFF. CDR3 DNA sequence: TGCGCCACTAGCGGGGGGCTTAATCGTTTAAGATCCTACAATGAGCAGTTCTTC.

This chain joins TRBV20-1 and TRBJ2-5, with D unclear. The germline V gene has CDR1 DFQATT and CDR2 SNEGSKA (reference sequence). V lost 6 bases, J lost 5 bases, and 13 bases lay in between. There are 12 residues in the CDR3. CDR3 sequence: CSAPGPGETQYF. In DNA form, the CDR3 reads TGCAGTGCCCCGGGTCCTGGGGAGACCCAGTACTTC.

On this clonotype: Mismatch with germline at one junction end may stem from a read error. The V call is TRBV7-7, the J call TRBJ2-1; tentatively, D is TRBD1 or TRBD2 (5 bases each). CDR3 length: 13 residues. Germline V gene data show CDR1 as SSHAT and CDR2 as FNYEAQ (reference sequence). The CDR3 DNA reads as TGTGCTAGCAGCTCATCCACCGGGACCCAACAGTTCTTC. Translating gives CASSSSTGTQQFF.